This T cell receptor (beta chain) was captured in a study of CD8 T cells in Susac syndrome. Germline CDR1 and CDR2: SGHDT and YYEEEE. This CDR3 has 16 amino acids. J gave up 1 base and V 0 bases, and 3 bases lay outside the gene matches. Sequencing of TCR beta was performed on blood CD8+ T cells and on blood CD4+ T cells. Healthy donors acted as controls, with matching for age and sex. TEMRA cells were FACS-enriched, with CD8+ and CD4+ T cells isolated negatively. With random hexamers, roughly 0.45 to 1 ug RNA was reverse transcribed. TCRdb called the immunoSEQ multiplex PCR reads again in MiXCR, with one record for every CDR3 protein. This table has about 140,000 distinct CDR3 sequences, roughly 94% appearing once.

The chain is built from TRBV5-6 and TRBJ2-1, with 8 bases matching TRBD2. This TCR was sampled from a human donor in good health. Material for sequencing was CD4+ T cells from PBMCs. The CDR3 nucleotides read TGTGCCAGCAGCTTGGGGCCGGGAGGGTCCTACAATGAGCAGTTCTTC. This sequence encodes CASSLGPGGSYNEQFF.